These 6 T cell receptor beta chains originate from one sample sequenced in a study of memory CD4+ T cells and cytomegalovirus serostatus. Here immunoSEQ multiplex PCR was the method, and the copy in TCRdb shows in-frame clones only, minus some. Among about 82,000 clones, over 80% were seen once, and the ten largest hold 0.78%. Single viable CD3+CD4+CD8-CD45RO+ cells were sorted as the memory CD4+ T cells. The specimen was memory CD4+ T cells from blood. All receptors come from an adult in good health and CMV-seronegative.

The CDR3 DNA follows: TGTGCCAGCTCTCCGGGACAGGGGCTTAATTCACCCCTCCACTTT. Translation: CASSPGQGLNSPLHF. The chain combines TRBV18 with TRBJ1-6, with TRBD1 matching 10 bases. CDR1 and CDR2 from the germline V gene are KGHSH and LQKENI. Trimming took 6 bases from V and 6 from J; bases not matched to a gene: 5. This CDR3 contains 15 residues.

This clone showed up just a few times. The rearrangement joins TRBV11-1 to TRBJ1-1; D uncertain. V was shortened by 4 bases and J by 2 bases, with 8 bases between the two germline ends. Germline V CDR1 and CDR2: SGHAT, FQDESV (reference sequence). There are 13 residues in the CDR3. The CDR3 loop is CASSSRVNTEAFF. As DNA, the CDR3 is TGTGCCAGCAGCTCAAGGGTTAACACTGAAGCTTTCTTT.

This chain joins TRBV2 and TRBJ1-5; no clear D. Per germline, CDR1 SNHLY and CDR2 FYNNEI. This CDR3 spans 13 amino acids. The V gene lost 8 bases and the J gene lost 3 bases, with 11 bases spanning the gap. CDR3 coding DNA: TGTGCCAGCGGATTGGACCTCAATCAGCCCCAGCATTTT. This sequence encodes CASGLDLNQPQHF. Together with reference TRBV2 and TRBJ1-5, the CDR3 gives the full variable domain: EPEVTQTPSHQVTQMGQEVILRCVPISNHLYFYWYRQILGQKVEFLVSFYNNEISEKSEIFDDQFSVERPDGSNFTLKIRSTKLEDSAMYFCASGLDLNQPQHFGDGTRLSIL.

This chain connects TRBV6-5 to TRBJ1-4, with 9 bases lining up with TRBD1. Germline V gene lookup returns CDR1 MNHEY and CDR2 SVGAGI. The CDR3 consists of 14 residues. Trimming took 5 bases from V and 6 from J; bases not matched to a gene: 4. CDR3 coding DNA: TGTGCCAGCAGTCTACAGGGGGCCGATGAAAAACTGTTTTTT. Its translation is CASSLQGADEKLFF.

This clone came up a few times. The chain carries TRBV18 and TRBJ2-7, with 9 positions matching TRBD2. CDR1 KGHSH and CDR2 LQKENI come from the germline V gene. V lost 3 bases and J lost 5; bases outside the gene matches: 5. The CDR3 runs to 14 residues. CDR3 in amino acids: CASSPPGLADEQYF. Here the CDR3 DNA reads TGTGCCAGCTCACCGCCGGGACTAGCAGACGAGCAGTACTTC.

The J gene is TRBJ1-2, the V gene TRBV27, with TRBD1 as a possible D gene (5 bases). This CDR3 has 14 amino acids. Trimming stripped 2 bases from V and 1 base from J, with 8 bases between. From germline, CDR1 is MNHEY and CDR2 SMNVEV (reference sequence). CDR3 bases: TGTGCCAGCAGTTTAAAACAGGTTAACTATGGCTACACCTTC. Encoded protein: CASSLKQVNYGYTF.